One sample yielded the 12 T cell receptor beta chains listed below, sequenced in a study of blood T cell repertoires in COVID-19. Libraries were prepared by immunoSEQ multiplex PCR; TCRdb keeps only in-frame clonotypes and omits some of them. The sample lists 250,000 to 350,000 clones; 70% to 90% were seen once. Sequencing was carried out using peripheral blood. These receptors were collected from a woman aged 50 to 65 who had recovered from COVID-19.

This CDR3 reads CASSVELAGNNEQFF. The CDR3 region has the DNA TGTGCCAGCAGCGTAGAACTAGCGGGTAACAATGAGCAGTTCTTC. The V gene is TRBV9, the J gene TRBJ2-1; TRBD2 matches 9 bases. CDR1 is SGDLS and CDR2 is YYNGEE in the germline V gene. This CDR3 contains 15 residues. Unmatched junction bases numbered 3, after V lost 0 bases and J lost 5 bases.

This chain connects TRBV6-5 to TRBJ2-4; 9 bases align to TRBD2. The germline V gene encodes CDR1 MNHEY and CDR2 SVGAGI. The CDR3 has 16 amino acids. V was clipped by 3 bases and J by 5 bases; unmatched bases: 8. This CDR3 reads CASSYSSGAAQNIQYF. CDR3 nucleotides: TGTGCCAGCAGTTATTCTAGCGGGGCCGCCCAAAACATTCAGTACTTC.

The chain employs TRBV19 and TRBJ2-2, with TRBD2 matching 7 bases. This CDR3 comprises 15 residues. Germline CDR1 reads LNHDA; CDR2 reads SQIVND (reference sequence). J lost 5 bases, V lost 6 bases, and 9 bases had no gene match. The CDR3 sequence: CASSGPGRDTGELFF. In nucleotides, the CDR3 is TGTGCCAGTAGCGGCCCAGGGAGGGATACCGGGGAGCTGTTTTTT.

This chain links TRBV30 with TRBJ1-2, with D tentatively TRBD1 (5 bases). The ends were cut back, 4 bases at V and 0 bases at J, with 18 bases in the middle. Germline CDR1 is GTSNPN and CDR2 is SVGIG (reference sequence). The CDR3 covers 16 residues. The CDR3 protein is CAWTRSGGGTNYGYTF. DNA for the CDR3: TGTGCCTGGACCCGCAGCGGGGGGGGGACTAACTATGGCTACACCTTC.

The chain links TRBV27 to TRBJ1-3; D remains ambiguous. Germline lookup yields CDR1 MNHEY and CDR2 SMNVEV (reference sequence). Trimming took 5 bases from V and 4 from J, leaving 9 bases between them. CDR3 size: 13 residues. DNA of the CDR3: TGTGCCAGCAGTCCCCGCGGGGGAAACACCATATATTTT. Translated: CASSPRGGNTIYF.

The V and J genes are TRBV19 and TRBJ1-4; 8 bases line up with TRBD1. CDR1 LNHDA and CDR2 SQIVND come from the germline V gene (reference sequence). After removal of 5 bases from V and 5 bases from J, the junction contained 7 bases not matched to a gene. The CDR3 spans 15 residues. The CDR3 is CASSVQGVRNEKLFF. The CDR3 DNA follows: TGTGCCAGTAGTGTACAGGGGGTCCGGAATGAAAAACTGTTTTTT.

The gene calls are TRBV7-2 and TRBJ2-3; 7 nucleotides align to TRBD2. Germline V gene data show CDR1 as SGHTA and CDR2 as FQGNSA. The J segment lost 11 bases and the V segment lost 4 bases, leaving 6 bases of the junction unmatched. The CDR3 consists of 12 residues. The CDR3 DNA sequence: TGTGCCAGCAGCTCTTCGGGACTAAAGCAGTATTTT. Translated, it gives CASSSSGLKQYF.

To note about this clone: Different DNA sequences within this sample yield the same CDR3. The gene calls are TRBV18 and TRBJ2-1; 9 nucleotides match TRBD2. Germline CDR1 reads KGHSH; CDR2 reads LQKENI. Trimming took 0 bases from V and 9 from J; bases not matched to a gene: 9. This CDR3 comprises 16 residues. In nucleotides, the CDR3 is TGTGCCAGCTCACCACCGGGACTAGCTGGGGGTGGTGAGCAGTTCTTC. It specifies CASSPPGLAGGGEQFF.

The chain couples TRBV7-9 to TRBJ2-1, with D unclear. The V gene's germline CDR1 is SEHNR and CDR2 FQNEAQ (reference sequence). V shed 2 bases and J shed 6 bases, with 8 bases lying between them. This CDR3 region has 13 residues. The CDR3 loop reads CASSLNGFNEQFF. CDR3 nucleotides: TGTGCCAGCAGCTTAAACGGGTTCAATGAGCAGTTCTTC.

The gene calls are TRBV12-3 or TRBV12-4 and TRBJ2-7; D unclear. CDR3 size: 11 residues. With 5 bases removed from V and 5 bases from J, the gap between germline ends came to 7 bases. CDR3 in DNA: TGTGCCAGCAGTCCCTCGGACGAGCAGTACTTC. This codes for CASSPSDEQYF.

The V and J genes are TRBV19 and TRBJ2-1; 13 bases fit TRBD2. V gave up 7 bases and J gave up 10 bases; unmatched junction bases: 10. CDR1 and CDR2 from the germline V gene are LNHDA and SQIVND (reference sequence). This CDR3 has 15 amino acids. The CDR3 protein is CASTLLAGGSKEQFF. The CDR3 coding sequence is TGTGCCAGTACCTTACTAGCGGGGGGGTCAAAAGAGCAGTTCTTC.

The chain has TRBV30 and TRBJ2-1, with 8 nucleotides matching TRBD2. Germline values: CDR1 GTSNPN, CDR2 SVGIG (reference sequence). The CDR3 length is 12 residues. V shed 5 bases, J shed 10 bases, and the junction held 7 bases outside the gene matches. This chain's CDR3 is CAWDTGGPEQFF. The CDR3 DNA follows: TGTGCCTGGGATACGGGGGGGCCCGAGCAGTTCTTC.